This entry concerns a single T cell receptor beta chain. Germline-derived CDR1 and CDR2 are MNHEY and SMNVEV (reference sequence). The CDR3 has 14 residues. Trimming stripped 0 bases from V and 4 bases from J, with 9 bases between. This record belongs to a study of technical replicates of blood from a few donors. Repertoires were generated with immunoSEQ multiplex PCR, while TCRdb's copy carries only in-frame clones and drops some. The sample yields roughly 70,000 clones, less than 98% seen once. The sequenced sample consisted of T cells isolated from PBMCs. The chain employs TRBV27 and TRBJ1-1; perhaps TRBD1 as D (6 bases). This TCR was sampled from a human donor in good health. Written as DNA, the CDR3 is TGTGCCAGCAGTTTATCGAGGGGGGGCACTGAAGCTTTCTTT. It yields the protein CASSLSRGGTEAFF.